The 16 T cell receptor beta chains below all came from one sample that was sequenced in a study of cytomegalovirus exposure and HLA in healthy donors. The PCR used 60 Vbeta and 13 Jbeta primers. The assay was immunoSEQ multiplex PCR, and TCRdb's table has in-frame clones only and misses some. The listing records 150,000 to 200,000 clones. The source material was PBMCs. These receptors were collected from a man aged 25 to 40 in good health and CMV-seronegative.

CDR3 region: CASSKGLQETQYF. CDR3 coding DNA: TGTGCCAGCAGCAAAGGGTTACAGGAGACCCAGTACTTC. The J gene is TRBJ2-5, the V gene TRBV21-1; TRBD1 was called by the table and not checked on the DNA. TRBV21-1 is termed a pseudogene. The CDR3 runs to 13 residues.

The rearrangement links TRBV7-8 to TRBJ1-3, with TRBD1 as a possible D gene (6 bases). Trimming removed 5 bases at V and 0 bases at J, with 11 bases between. The germline V gene has CDR1 SGHVS and CDR2 FQNEAQ. There are 15 residues in the CDR3. CDR3 in DNA: TGTGCCAGCAGCCGAGGGGGGGACTCTGGAAACACCATATATTTT. It specifies CASSRGGDSGNTIYF. Full variable domain (outside the CDR3, taken from reference TRBV7-8 and TRBJ1-3): GAGVSQSPRYKVAKRGQDVALRCDPISGHVSLFWYQQALGQGPEFLTYFQNEAQLDKSGLPSDRFFAERPEGSVSTLKIQRTQQEDSAVYLCASSRGGDSGNTIYFGEGSWLTVV.

The gene calls are TRBV4-1 and TRBJ2-5; TRBD1 agrees at 7 bases. This CDR3 is 14 amino acids long. J gave up 5 bases and V 0 bases, and 3 bases lay outside the gene matches. CDR1 is MGHRA and CDR2 is YSYEKL in the germline V gene. The CDR3 is CASSQDRGQETQYF. In DNA form, the CDR3 reads TGCGCCAGCAGCCAAGATAGGGGGCAGGAGACCCAGTACTTC.

V is TRBV19 and J is TRBJ2-1; TRBD1 matches at 8 bases. This CDR3 is 14 amino acids long. The V gene end was trimmed by 6 bases and the J gene end by 10 bases; junction bases not matched to a gene: 11. From germline, CDR1 is LNHDA and CDR2 SQIVND (reference sequence). In DNA, the CDR3 is TGTGCCAGTAGGGACAGGGCTGTCACGGACGAGCAGTTCTTC. The encoded protein is CASRDRAVTDEQFF.

The rearrangement uses TRBV7-8 and TRBJ1-2; a possible D gene is TRBD1 (5 bases). The CDR3 has 15 amino acids. Germline V gene lookup returns CDR1 SGHVS and CDR2 FQNEAQ. Trimming took off 1 base at V and 2 bases at J, with 11 bases between the two ends. The CDR3 region has the DNA TGTGCCAGCAGCTTAGTAAGGGGCGCAAACTATGGCTACACCTTC. Its protein product is CASSLVRGANYGYTF. Full variable domain (missing parts from reference TRBV7-8 and TRBJ1-2): GAGVSQSPRYKVAKRGQDVALRCDPISGHVSLFWYQQALGQGPEFLTYFQNEAQLDKSGLPSDRFFAERPEGSVSTLKIQRTQQEDSAVYLCASSLVRGANYGYTFGSGTRLTVV.

The V gene is TRBV6-5, the J gene TRBJ2-7, with 9 bases matching TRBD1. Germline V CDR1 and CDR2: MNHEY, SVGAGI. This CDR3 contains 14 residues. The V segment lost 6 bases and the J segment 2 bases; nucleotides outside the gene matches: 5. CDR3 amino acids: CASRGDRVTYEQYF. The CDR3 nucleotides read TGTGCCAGCAGGGGGGACAGGGTTACCTACGAGCAGTACTTC.

The chain combines TRBV9 with TRBJ2-5, with D maybe TRBD1 (5 bases). V dropped 0 bases and J dropped 1 base, with 10 bases sitting between them. The CDR3 runs to 15 residues. CDR1 is SGDLS, CDR2 YYNGEE, per germline. The CDR3 sequence is CASSVASGSQETQYF. The CDR3 nucleotides read TGTGCCAGCAGCGTAGCCTCAGGGTCCCAAGAGACCCAGTACTTC.

V gene TRBV5-1 combines with J gene TRBJ2-2, with TRBD2 identical over 14 bases. The germline gives CDR1 SGHRS, CDR2 YFSETQ. After removal of 4 bases from V and 6 bases from J, the junction contained 5 bases not matched to a gene. The CDR3 has 16 amino acids. CDR3 sequence (DNA): TGCGCCAGCAGCCTAGGGACTAGCGGGAGTGCCGGGGAGCTGTTTTTT. Residues: CASSLGTSGSAGELFF.

The chain uses TRBV7-9 and TRBJ2-7, with 7 positions matching TRBD2. Per the germline V gene, CDR1 is SEHNR and CDR2 is FQNEAQ (reference sequence). This CDR3 is 14 amino acids long. With V trimmed by 4 bases and J by 2 bases, 5 bases remained unmatched. The CDR3 DNA follows: TGTGCCAGCAGCTACTTGGCGGGAGCCTACGAGCAGTACTTC. Its protein is CASSYLAGAYEQYF.

V usage is TRBV28 and J usage is TRBJ2-7; possible D gene TRBD2, 5 bases. The germline CDR1 and CDR2 sequences are MDHEN and SYDVKM. This CDR3 spans 14 amino acids. Trimming stripped 4 bases from V and 3 bases from J, with 13 bases between. The CDR3 DNA is TGTGCCAGCAGTTCGATAAAGGACTTCTACGAGCAGTACTTC. Its translation is CASSSIKDFYEQYF.

The CDR3 bases are TGTGCCAGCTCACTAACTCCACGGGGAGTCACTGAAGCTTTCTTT. It specifies CASSLTPRGVTEAFF. The chain links TRBV18 to TRBJ1-1; D unresolved. The CDR3 loop spans 15 amino acids. Germline V gene sequence: CDR1 KGHSH, CDR2 LQKENI. V lost 4 bases to trimming and J lost 4 bases, with 16 bases between them.

Details on this clone: The sample holds other DNA sequences that translate to the same CDR3. The chain recombines TRBV4-1 with TRBJ1-2, with D perhaps TRBD1 (6 bases). The CDR3 has 16 amino acids. CDR1 MGHRA and CDR2 YSYEKL come from the germline V gene. V was trimmed by 8 bases and J by 1 base, leaving 20 bases between them. CDR3: CASSLTRDTNNYGYTF. CDR3 DNA sequence: TGCGCCAGCTCTTTAACCCGGGACACTAATAACTATGGCTACACCTTC.

V gene TRBV10-3 combines with J gene TRBJ2-1, with TRBD2 matching 9 bases. The CDR3 totals 15 residues. Germline V gives CDR1 ENHRY, CDR2 SYGVKD. The V and J ends lost 7 bases and 1 base, in that order; junction bases with no gene match: 5. CDR3 region: CAITALAGSYNEQFF. CDR3 nucleotides: TGTGCCATCACCGCGCTAGCGGGGTCCTACAATGAGCAGTTCTTC.

The genes are TRBV18 and TRBJ2-4; 9 nucleotides align to TRBD2. The CDR3 sequence is 16 residues long. Germline CDR1 KGHSH, CDR2 LQKENI. Trimming cost V 2 bases and J 1 base; bases outside gene matches: 3. The DNA for the CDR3 is TGTGCCAGCTCACCAAAAGGACTAGCGGCCAAAAACATTCAGTACTTC. Translating it yields CASSPKGLAAKNIQYF.

The rearrangement joins TRBV11-3 to TRBJ2-7; weak D call: TRBD1 (6 bases). There are 14 residues in the CDR3. Germline V lookup: CDR1 SGHNT, CDR2 YENEEA. V dropped 4 bases and J dropped 5 bases, with 15 bases sitting between them. As DNA, the CDR3 is TGTGCCAGCAGCTCATCCGGGACAAAAAACGAGCAGTACTTC. It specifies CASSSSGTKNEQYF.

CDR3 DNA: TGTGCCAGCTCCCCGGGACAGGGGAGGGAGCAGTACTTC. This gives the protein CASSPGQGREQYF. The chain carries TRBV18 and TRBJ2-7, with 10 nucleotides matching TRBD1. V shed 6 bases, J shed 7 bases, and the junction held 6 bases outside the gene matches. The germline V gene encodes CDR1 KGHSH and CDR2 LQKENI. The CDR3 length is 13 residues. The whole variable domain, filled in from reference TRBV18 and TRBJ2-7, reads NAGVMQNPRHLVRRRGQEARLRCSPMKGHSHVYWYRQLPEEGLKFMVYLQKENIIDESGMPKERFSAEFPKEGPSILRIQQVVRGDSAAYFCASSPGQGREQYFGPGTRLTVT.